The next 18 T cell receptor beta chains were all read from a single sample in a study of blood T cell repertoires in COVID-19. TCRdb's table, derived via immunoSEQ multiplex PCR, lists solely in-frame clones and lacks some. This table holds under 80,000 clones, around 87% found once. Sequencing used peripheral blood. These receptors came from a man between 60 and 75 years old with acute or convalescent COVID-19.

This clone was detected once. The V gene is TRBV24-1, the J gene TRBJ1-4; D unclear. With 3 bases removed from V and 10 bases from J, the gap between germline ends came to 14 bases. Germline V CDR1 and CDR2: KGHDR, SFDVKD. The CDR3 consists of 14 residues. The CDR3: CATSDGAGRGKLFF. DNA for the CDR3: TGTGCCACCAGTGATGGTGCGGGAAGAGGAAAACTGTTTTTT.

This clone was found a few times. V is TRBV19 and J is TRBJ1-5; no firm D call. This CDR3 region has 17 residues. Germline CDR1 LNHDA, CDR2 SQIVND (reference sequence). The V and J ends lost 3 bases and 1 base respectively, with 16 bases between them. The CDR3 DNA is TGTGCCAGTAGTATGGGAGGGTTTGGTTTGAGCAATCAGCCCCAGCATTTT. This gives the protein CASSMGGFGLSNQPQHF.

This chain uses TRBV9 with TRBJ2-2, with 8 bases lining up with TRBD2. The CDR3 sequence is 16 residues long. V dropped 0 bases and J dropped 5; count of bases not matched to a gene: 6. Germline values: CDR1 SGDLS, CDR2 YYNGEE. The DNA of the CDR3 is TGTGCCAGCAGCGTAGGAAATAGCGGGGCTACCGGGGAGCTGTTTTTT. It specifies CASSVGNSGATGELFF.

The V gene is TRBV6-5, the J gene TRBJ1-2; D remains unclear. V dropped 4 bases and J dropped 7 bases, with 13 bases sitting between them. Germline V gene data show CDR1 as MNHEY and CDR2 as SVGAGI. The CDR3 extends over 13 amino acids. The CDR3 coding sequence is TGTGCCAGCAGTTGGAGCGGGGATGCTGGCTACACCTTC. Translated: CASSWSGDAGYTF.

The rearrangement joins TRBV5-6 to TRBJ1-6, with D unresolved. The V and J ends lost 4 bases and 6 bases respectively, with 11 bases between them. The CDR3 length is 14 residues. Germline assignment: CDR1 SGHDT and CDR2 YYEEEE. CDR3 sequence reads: CASSRGVRNSPLHF. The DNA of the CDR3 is TGTGCCAGCAGCCGCGGGGTTCGTAATTCACCCCTCCACTTT.

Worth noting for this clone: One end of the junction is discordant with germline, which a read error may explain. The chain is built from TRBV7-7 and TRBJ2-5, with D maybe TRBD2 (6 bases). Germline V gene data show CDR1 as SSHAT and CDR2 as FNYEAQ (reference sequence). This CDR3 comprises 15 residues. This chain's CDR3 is CASSLGEGRLETQYF. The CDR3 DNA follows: TGTGCTAGCAGCTTAGGTGAGGGGAGGTTGGAGACCCAGTACTTC.

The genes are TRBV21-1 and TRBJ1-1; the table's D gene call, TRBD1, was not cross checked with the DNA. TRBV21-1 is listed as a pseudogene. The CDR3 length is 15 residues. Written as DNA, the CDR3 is TGTGCCAGCAGCACCCGGGACAGGGGGCGGACTGAAGCTTTCTTT. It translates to CASSTRDRGRTEAFF.

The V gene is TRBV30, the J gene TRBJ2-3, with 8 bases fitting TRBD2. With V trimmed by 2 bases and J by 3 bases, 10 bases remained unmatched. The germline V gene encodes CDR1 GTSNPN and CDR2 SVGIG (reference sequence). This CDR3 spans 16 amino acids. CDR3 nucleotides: TGTGCCTGGAGTCCCTTAGAGAGCGGGGGTACAGATACGCAGTATTTT. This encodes CAWSPLESGGTDTQYF.

The CDR3 sequence is CASSYELAGNNEQFF. The CDR3 DNA is TGTGCCAGCAGTTACGAGCTAGCGGGGAACAATGAGCAGTTCTTC. This rearrangement joins TRBV6-2 or TRBV6-3 to TRBJ2-1; 9 nucleotides agree with TRBD2. The CDR3 totals 15 residues. CDR1 is MNHEY and CDR2 is SVGEGT in the germline V gene. V trimming: 2 bases; J trimming: 5 bases; junction bases outside the gene matches: 4.

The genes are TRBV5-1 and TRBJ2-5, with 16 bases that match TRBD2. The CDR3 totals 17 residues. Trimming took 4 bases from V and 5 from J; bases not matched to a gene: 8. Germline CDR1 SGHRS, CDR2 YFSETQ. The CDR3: CASSDPGLAGGPETQYF. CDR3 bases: TGCGCCAGCAGCGACCCGGGACTAGCGGGGGGGCCGGAGACCCAGTACTTC.

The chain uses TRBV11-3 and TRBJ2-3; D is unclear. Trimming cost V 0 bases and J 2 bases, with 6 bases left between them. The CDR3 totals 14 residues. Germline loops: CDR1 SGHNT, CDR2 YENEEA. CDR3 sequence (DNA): TGTGCCAGCAGCTTAGATGGGCTCACAGATACGCAGTATTTT. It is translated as CASSLDGLTDTQYF.

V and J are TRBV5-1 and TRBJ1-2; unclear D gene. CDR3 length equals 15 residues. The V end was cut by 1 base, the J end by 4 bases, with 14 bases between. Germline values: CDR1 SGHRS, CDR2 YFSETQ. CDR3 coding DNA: TGCGCCAGCAGCTTGAGCCGGGAATTAGGCTATGGCTACACCTTC. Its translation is CASSLSRELGYGYTF. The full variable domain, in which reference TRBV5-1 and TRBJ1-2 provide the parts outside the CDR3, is KAGVTQTPRYLIKTRGQQVTLSCSPISGHRSVSWYQQTPGQGLQFLFEYFSETQRNKGNFPGRFSGRQFSNSRSEMNVSTLELGDSALYLCASSLSRELGYGYTFGSGTRLTVV.

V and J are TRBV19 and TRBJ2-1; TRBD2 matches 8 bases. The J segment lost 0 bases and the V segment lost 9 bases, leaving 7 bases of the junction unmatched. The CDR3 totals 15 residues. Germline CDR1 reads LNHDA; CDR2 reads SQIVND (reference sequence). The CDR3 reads CASKAGDYSYNEQFF. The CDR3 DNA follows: TGTGCCAGCAAAGCGGGGGATTACTCCTACAATGAGCAGTTCTTC.

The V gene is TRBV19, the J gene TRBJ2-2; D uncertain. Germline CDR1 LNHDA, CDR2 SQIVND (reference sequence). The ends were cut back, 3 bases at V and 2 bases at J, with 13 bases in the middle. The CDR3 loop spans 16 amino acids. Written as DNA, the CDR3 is TGTGCCAGTAGTATGGGCAGAGTTGTCAACACCGGGGAGCTGTTTTTT. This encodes CASSMGRVVNTGELFF.

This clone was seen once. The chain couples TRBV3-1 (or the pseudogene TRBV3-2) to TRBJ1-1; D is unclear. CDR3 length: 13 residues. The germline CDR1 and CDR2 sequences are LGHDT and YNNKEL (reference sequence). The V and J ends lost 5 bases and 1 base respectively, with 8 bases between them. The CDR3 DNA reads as TGTGCCAGCAGCTCGACGGGGAACACTGAAGCTTTCTTT. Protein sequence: CASSSTGNTEAFF.

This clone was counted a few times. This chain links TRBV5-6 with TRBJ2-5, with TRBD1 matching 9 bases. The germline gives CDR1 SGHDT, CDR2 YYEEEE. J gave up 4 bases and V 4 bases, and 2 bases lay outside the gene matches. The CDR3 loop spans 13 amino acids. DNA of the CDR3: TGTGCCAGCAGCCTGACAGGGGGAGAGACCCAGTACTTC. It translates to CASSLTGGETQYF.

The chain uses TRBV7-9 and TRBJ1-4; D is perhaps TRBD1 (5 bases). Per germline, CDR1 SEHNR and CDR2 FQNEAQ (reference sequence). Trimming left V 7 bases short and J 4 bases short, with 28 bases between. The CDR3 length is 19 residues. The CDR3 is CASTLSRPQGLTFNEKLFF. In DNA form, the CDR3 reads TGTGCCAGCACCCTTAGTCGTCCTCAGGGCTTGACTTTTAATGAAAAACTGTTTTTT.

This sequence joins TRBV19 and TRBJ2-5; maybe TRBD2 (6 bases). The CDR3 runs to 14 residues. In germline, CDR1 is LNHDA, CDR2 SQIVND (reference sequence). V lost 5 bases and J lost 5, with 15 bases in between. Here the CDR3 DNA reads TGTGCCAGTAGTGGCTCGGGAGTTGTTGAGACCCAGTACTTC. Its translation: CASSGSGVVETQYF.